The source of this TCR beta chain is a study of cytomegalovirus exposure and HLA in healthy donors. At the level of the study: Within an early data release were approximately 85 million unique TCRs drawn from HLA-typed donors. Study-level findings and limits: Relative to the roughly 700-donor mean, N-insertions were reportedly fewer in an Asian-associated ancestry cluster in a later analysis. An analysis done earlier found most TCR beta V segments productive about 87% or about 30% of the time.

V trimming: 3 bases; J trimming: 1 base; junction bases outside the gene matches: 4. This CDR3 has 15 residues. Germline values: CDR1 LNHDA, CDR2 SQIVND (reference sequence). On this clone: Its target is not known.

The PCR had 60 Vbeta and 13 Jbeta primers. TCRdb keeps only in-frame clones here, not all; method: immunoSEQ multiplex PCR. The sample holds about 150,000 clones, 75% to 80% seen once. This clonotype was obtained from a male donor in good health and CMV-seronegative. This rearrangement joins TRBV19 to TRBJ2-3; TRBD2 matches at 7 bases. Source material: PBMCs. The CDR3 nucleotides read TGTGCCAGTAGTATCGCTAGCGGCGGCACAGATACGCAGTATTTT. Its translation: CASSIASGGTDTQYF.